This T cell receptor (beta chain) was sequenced during a study of blood T cell repertoires in COVID-19. With V trimmed by 2 bases and J by 5 bases, 10 bases remained unmatched. The CDR3 consists of 16 residues. Per the germline V gene, CDR1 is MGHRA and CDR2 is YSYEKL. Generated by immunoSEQ multiplex PCR, the TCRdb table keeps only in-frame clones and is missing some. The sample records about 170,000 clones, about 88% being singletons. V usage is TRBV4-1 and J usage is TRBJ2-5, with TRBD2 identical over 8 bases. The sequencing sample was made of peripheral blood. The TCR was taken from a woman of 80 years or more in a cohort sampled during active or convalescent COVID-19. The CDR3 region has the DNA TGCGCCAGCAGCCAACCTGGGAGCGGGAGTCAGGAGACCCAGTACTTC. It codes for CASSQPGSGSQETQYF.